This entry is about one T cell receptor beta chain. It lacks a known antigen. The sample holds no much larger clone one base away, and base qualities are not on file. TCRbeta CDR3 regions were amplified from genomic DNA by means of the immunoSEQ Assay, a bias-controlled multiplex PCR. The study's own analysis went as follows. The number of nucleated cells in each sample was estimated by amplification of reference gene primers within the assay. To quantify the absolute abundance of each unique TCRbeta CDR3 rearrangement, sequence reads were collapsed and filtered. For each sample, productive Simpson clonality was calculated as the square root of Simpson's diversity index across productive rearrangements. TCRdb's version of the immuneACCESS table is confined to in-frame rearrangements and falls short of the full clone set. An unresolved V gene accounts for under half of the shortfall where checked; the remainder is of unknown origin. The D gene and trimming were derived from the DNA, and the V and J assignments and clone size from that table. Within this sample are more than 350,000 clones, with about 90% of them counted one time only. Of the sample, about 10% is held by the ten largest clones.

One collaborating source in Seattle enrolled patients during active infection and followed them longitudinally through the course of disease. Whole blood was collected in K2EDTA tubes by collaborating institutions according to the institutions' own protocols. Collaborator samples were shipped for TCRbeta analysis as frozen whole blood, isolated PBMCs, or DNA extracted from either sample type. The entry originates in a study of blood T cell repertoires in COVID-19 (dated by TCRdb to 2018 to 2020). With regard to the full study: Samples covering the acute and convalescent phases of COVID-19 were provided by collaborators in the United States, Italy and Spain. The repertoires were released in a freely available public database intended as a resource for research on the immune response to SARS-CoV-2. The samples were drawn from two sources: the first 160 participants of the ongoing ImmuneRACE study, and about 1,300 subjects contributed by 6 global collaborators. Where HLA class I and class II types were available, the types were taken from metadata supplied by the sample provider, not from assay-based typing. Nearly every sample came with metadata listing a de-identified subject ID, COVID-19 status, age in years and sex. The material from the prospective study consisted of cDNA or gDNA derived from T cells, B-cell-depleted T cells, or PBMCs. Deeply sampled blood TCRbeta repertoires from subjects exposed to, actively infected with, or recovered from COVID-19 were included in the dataset.

Relative to germline, V is missing 4 bases and J is missing 6 bases, with 8 bases of the junction outside any gene match. From the germline V gene, CDR1 is SGHVS and CDR2 is FQNEAQ. From cysteine to phenylalanine, the CDR3 is 15 amino acids long. The DNA shown is the 45-base CDR3, in frame from base 1. Beyond this particular receptor, the publication reports: Clinical and demographic metadata were provided uncurated, with the amount varying by source and participant.

Specimen: peripheral blood. The receptor was isolated from a young woman with COVID-19, enrolled during active disease. Here the chain combines TRBV7-8 and TRBJ2-1; a stretch of 8 junction bases matches TRBD2. The CDR3 is CASSSGSGSGNEQFF. The base sequence is TGTGCCAGCAGCTCTGGGAGCGGGAGCGGCAATGAGCAGTTCTTC.